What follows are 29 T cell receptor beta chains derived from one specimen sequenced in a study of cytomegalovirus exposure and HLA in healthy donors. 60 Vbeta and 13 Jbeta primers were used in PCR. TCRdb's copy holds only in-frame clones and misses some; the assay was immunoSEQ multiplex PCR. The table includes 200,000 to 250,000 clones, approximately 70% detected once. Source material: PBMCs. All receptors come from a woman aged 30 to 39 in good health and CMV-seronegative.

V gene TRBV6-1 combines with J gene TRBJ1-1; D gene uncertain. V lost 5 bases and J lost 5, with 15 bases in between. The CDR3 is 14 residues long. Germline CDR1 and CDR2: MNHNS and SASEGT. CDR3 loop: CASSSTEIKTEAFF. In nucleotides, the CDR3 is TGTGCCAGCAGTTCGACGGAGATTAAAACTGAAGCTTTCTTT.

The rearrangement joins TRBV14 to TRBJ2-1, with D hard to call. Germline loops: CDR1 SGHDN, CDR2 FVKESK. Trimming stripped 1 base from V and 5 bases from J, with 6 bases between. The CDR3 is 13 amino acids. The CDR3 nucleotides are TGTGCCAGCAGCCAAGTCAATGACAATGAGCAGTTCTTC. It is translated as CASSQVNDNEQFF.

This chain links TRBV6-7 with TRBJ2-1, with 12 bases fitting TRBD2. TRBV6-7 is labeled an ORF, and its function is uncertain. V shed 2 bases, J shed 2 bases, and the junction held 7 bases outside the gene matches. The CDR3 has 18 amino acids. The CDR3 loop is CASSYAAGTSGPYNEQFF. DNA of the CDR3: TGTGCCAGCAGTTACGCTGCCGGGACTAGCGGGCCCTACAATGAGCAGTTCTTC.

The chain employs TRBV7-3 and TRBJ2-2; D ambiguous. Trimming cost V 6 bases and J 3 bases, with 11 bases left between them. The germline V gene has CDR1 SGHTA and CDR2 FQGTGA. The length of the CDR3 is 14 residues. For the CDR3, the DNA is TGTGCCAGCAGTTTAGGGCGACACACCGGGGAGCTGTTTTTT. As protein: CASSLGRHTGELFF.

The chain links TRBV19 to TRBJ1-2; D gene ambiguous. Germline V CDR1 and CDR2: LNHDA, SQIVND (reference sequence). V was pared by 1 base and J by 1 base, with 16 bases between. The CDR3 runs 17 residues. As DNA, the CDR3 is TGTGCCAGTAGTATAGGAGTTGAGGGAGACCTTAACTATGGCTACACCTTC. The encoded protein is CASSIGVEGDLNYGYTF. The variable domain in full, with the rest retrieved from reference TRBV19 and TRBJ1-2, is DGGITQSPKYLFRKEGQNVTLSCEQNLNHDAMYWYRQDPGQGLRLIYYSQIVNDFQKGDIAEGYSVSREKKESFPLTVTSAQKNPTAFYLCASSIGVEGDLNYGYTFGSGTRLTVV.

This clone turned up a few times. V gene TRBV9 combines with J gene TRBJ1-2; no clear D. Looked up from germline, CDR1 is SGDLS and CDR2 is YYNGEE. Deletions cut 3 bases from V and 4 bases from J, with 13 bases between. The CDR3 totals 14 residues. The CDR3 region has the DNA TGTGCCAGCAGCGCAACCACACGGGGCTATGGCTACACCTTC. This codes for CASSATTRGYGYTF.

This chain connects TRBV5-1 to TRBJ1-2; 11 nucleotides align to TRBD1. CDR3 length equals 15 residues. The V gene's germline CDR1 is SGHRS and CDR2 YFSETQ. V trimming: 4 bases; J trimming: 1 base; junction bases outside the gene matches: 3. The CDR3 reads CASSKGQGDNYGYTF. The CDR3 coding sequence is TGCGCCAGCAGCAAGGGACAGGGGGATAACTATGGCTACACCTTC. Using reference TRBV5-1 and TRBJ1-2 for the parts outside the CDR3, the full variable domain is KAGVTQTPRYLIKTRGQQVTLSCSPISGHRSVSWYQQTPGQGLQFLFEYFSETQRNKGNFPGRFSGRQFSNSRSEMNVSTLELGDSALYLCASSKGQGDNYGYTFGSGTRLTVV.

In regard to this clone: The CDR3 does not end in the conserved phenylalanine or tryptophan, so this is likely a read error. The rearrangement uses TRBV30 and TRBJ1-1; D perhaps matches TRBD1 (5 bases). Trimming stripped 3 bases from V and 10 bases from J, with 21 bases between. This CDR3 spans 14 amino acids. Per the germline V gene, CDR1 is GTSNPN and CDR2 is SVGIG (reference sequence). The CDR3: CAWSPGFGNPSAFL. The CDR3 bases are TGTGCCTGGAGCCCAGGGTTTGGCAACCCCTCAGCTTTCCTT.

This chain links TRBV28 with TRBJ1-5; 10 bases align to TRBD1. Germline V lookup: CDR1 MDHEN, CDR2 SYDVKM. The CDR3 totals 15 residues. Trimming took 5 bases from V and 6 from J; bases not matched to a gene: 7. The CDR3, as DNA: TGTGCCAGCAGTCCGACAGGGGGCAGGGTTCAGCCCCAGCATTTT. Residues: CASSPTGGRVQPQHF. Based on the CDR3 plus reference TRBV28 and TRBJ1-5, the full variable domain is DVKVTQSSRYLVKRTGEKVFLECVQDMDHENMFWYRQDPGLGLRLIYFSYDVKMKEKGDIPEGYSVSREKKERFSLILESASTNQTSMYLCASSPTGGRVQPQHFGDGTRLSIL.

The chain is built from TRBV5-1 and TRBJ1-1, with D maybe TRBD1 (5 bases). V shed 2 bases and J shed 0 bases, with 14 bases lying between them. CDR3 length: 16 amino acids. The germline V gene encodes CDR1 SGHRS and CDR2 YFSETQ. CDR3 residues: CASSLWDYGMNTEAFF. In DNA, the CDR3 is TGCGCCAGCAGCTTATGGGACTACGGGATGAACACTGAAGCTTTCTTT.

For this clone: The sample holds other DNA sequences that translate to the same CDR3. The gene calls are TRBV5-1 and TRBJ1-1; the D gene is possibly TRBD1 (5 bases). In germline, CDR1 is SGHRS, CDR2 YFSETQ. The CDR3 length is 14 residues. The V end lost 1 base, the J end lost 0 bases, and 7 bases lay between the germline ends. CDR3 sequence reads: CASSLSGLNTEAFF. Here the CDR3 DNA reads TGCGCCAGCAGCTTGTCAGGGTTGAACACTGAAGCTTTCTTT.

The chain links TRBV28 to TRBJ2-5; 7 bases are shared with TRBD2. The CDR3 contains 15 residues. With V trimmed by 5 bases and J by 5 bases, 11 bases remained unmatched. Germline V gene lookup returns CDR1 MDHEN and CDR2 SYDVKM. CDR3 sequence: CASSLSRGVGETQYF. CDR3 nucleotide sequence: TGTGCCAGCAGTCTTTCCCGGGGGGTAGGGGAGACCCAGTACTTC.

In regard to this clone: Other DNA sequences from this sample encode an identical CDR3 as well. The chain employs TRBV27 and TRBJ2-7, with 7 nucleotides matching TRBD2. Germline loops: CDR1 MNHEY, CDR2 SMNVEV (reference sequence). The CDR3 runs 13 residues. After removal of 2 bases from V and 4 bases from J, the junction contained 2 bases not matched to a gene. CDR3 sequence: CASSLGGGYEQYF. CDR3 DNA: TGTGCCAGCAGTTTAGGGGGAGGGTACGAGCAGTACTTC.

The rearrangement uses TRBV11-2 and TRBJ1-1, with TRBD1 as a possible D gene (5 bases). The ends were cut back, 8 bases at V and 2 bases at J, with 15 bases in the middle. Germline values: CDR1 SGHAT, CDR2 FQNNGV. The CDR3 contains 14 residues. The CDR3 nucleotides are TGTGCCAGCGCCCAGGTCGGGGGAAACACTGAAGCTTTCTTT. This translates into CASAQVGGNTEAFF. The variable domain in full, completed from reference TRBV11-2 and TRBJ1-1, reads EAGVAQSPRYKIIEKRQSVAFWCNPISGHATLYWYQQILGQGPKLLIQFQNNGVVDDSQLPKDRFSAERLKGVDSTLKIQPAKLEDSAVYLCASAQVGGNTEAFFGQGTRLTVV.

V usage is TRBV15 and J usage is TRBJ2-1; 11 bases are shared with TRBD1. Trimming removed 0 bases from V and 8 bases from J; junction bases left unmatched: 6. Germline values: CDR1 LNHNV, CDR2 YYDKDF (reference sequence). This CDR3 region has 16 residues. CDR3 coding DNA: TGTGCCACCAGCAGAGATGGACAGGGGGCTAAGCATGAGCAGTTCTTC. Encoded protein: CATSRDGQGAKHEQFF.

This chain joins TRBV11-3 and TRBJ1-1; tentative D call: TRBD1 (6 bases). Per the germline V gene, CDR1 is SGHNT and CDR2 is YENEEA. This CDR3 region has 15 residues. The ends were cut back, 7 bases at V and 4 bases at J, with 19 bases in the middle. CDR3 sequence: CASTPRGRGSTEAFF. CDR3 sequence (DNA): TGTGCCAGCACCCCCCGGGGCAGGGGAAGCACTGAAGCTTTCTTT.

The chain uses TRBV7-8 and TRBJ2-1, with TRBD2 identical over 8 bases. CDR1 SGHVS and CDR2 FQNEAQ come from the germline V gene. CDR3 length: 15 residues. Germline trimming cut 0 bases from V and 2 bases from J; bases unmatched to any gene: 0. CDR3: CASSLASGAYNEQFF. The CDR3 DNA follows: TGTGCCAGCAGCTTAGCTAGCGGGGCCTACAATGAGCAGTTCTTC.

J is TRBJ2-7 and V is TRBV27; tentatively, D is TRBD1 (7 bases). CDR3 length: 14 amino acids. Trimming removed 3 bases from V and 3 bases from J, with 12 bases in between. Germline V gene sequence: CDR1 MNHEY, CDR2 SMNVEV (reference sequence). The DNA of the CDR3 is TGTGCCAGCAGTTTGGAGGGGGCTAACTACGAGCAGTACTTC. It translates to CASSLEGANYEQYF.

CDR3 loop: CASSVVSAIDYNEQFF. The CDR3 DNA sequence: TGTGCCAGCAGCGTAGTGAGCGCAATCGACTATAATGAGCAGTTCTTC. The chain uses TRBV9 and TRBJ2-1, with a weak D call TRBD2 (5 bases). Germline assignment: CDR1 SGDLS and CDR2 YYNGEE. The CDR3 runs 16 residues. V dropped 0 bases and J dropped 7 bases, with 17 bases sitting between them.

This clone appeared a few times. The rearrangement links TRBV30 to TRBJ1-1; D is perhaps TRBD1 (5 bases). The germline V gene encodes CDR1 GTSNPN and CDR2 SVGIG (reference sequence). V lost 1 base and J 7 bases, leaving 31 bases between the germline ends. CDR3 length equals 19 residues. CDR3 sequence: CAWSGGGLIREPEKYEAFF. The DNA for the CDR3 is TGTGCCTGGAGTGGTGGGGGGTTGATTAGGGAACCAGAAAAATATGAAGCTTTCTTT. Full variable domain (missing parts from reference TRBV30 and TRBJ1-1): SQTIHQWPATLVQPVGSPLSLECTVEGTSNPNLYWYRQAAGRGLQLLFYSVGIGQISSEVPQNLSASRPQDRQFILSSKKLLLSDSGFYLCAWSGGGLIREPEKYEAFFGQGTRLTVV.

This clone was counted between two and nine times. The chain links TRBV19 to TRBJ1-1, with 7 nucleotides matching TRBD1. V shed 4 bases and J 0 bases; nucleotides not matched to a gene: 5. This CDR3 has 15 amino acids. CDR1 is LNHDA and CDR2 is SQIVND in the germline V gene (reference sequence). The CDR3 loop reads CASSTLGTVNTEAFF. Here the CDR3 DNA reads TGTGCCAGTAGTACCCTCGGGACAGTGAACACTGAAGCTTTCTTT.

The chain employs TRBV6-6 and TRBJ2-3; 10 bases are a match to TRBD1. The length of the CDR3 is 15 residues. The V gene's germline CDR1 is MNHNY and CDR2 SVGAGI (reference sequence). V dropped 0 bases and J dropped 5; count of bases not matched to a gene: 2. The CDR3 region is CASSYSTGGIDTQYF. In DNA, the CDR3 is TGTGCCAGCAGTTACTCGACAGGGGGCATAGATACGCAGTATTTT.

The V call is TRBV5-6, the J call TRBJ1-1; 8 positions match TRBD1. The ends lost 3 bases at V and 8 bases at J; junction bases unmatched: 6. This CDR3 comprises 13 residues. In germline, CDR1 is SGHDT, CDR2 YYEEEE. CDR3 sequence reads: CASSSLTGEEAFF. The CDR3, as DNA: TGTGCCAGCAGCTCCCTGACAGGGGAAGAAGCTTTCTTT.

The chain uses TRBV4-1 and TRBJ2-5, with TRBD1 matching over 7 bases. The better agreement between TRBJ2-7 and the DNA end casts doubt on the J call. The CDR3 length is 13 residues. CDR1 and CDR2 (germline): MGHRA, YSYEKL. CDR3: CASSLTGYGEQYF. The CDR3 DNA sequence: TGCGCCAGCAGCCTGACAGGGTACGGCGAGCAGTACTTC.

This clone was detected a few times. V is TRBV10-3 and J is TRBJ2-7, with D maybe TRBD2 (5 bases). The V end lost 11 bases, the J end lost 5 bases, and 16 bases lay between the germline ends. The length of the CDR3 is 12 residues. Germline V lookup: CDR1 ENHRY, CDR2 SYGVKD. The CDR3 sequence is CAASTRPDEQYF. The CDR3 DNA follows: TGTGCCGCCAGCACTAGGCCTGACGAGCAGTACTTC.

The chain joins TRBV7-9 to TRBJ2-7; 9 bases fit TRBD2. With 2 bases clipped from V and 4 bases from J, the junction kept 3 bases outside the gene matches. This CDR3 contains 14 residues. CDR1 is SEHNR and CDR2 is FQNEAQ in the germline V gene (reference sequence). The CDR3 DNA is TGTGCCAGCAGCTTACCTAGCGGGATTTACGAGCAGTACTTC. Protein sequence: CASSLPSGIYEQYF.

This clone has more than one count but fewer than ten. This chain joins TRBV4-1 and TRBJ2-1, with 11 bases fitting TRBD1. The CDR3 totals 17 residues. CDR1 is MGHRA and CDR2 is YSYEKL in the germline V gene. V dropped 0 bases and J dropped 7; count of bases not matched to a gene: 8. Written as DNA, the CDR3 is TGCGCCAGCAGCCAAGATTTGGACAGGGGGCGCGGGAATGAGCAGTTCTTC. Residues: CASSQDLDRGRGNEQFF.

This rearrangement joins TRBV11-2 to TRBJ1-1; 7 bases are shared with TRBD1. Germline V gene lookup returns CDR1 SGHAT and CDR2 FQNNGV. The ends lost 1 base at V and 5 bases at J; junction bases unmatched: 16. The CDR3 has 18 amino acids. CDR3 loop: CASSLGFVTGKLGTEAFF. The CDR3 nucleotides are TGTGCCAGCAGCTTAGGATTCGTGACAGGGAAATTGGGAACTGAAGCTTTCTTT.

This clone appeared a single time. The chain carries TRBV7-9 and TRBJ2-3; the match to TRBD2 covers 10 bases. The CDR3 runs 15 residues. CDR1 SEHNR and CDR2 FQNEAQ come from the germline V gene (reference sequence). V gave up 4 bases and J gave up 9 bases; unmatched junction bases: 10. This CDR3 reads CASSSPSGGDNTQYF. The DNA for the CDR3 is TGTGCCAGCAGCTCCCCCAGCGGGGGGGACAACACGCAGTATTTT.